This T cell receptor (beta chain) was documented in a study of glioma-infiltrating T cells. Many counts were recorded for this clonotype. Amplification of TCR alpha and beta CDR3 regions from RNA used iRepertoire nested multiplex PCR. Via MiXCR, TCRdb re-called the multiplex PCR reads, giving one row per CDR3 protein. The table lists some 90,000 distinct CDR3 sequences, approximately 40% of them singletons, with less than 45% in the top ten. V was clipped by 3 bases and J by 9 bases; unmatched bases: 7. Germline CDR1 reads LGHDT; CDR2 reads YNNKEL (reference sequence). The CDR3 totals 14 residues. The sequence derives from a human donor with low-grade glioma or glioblastoma, undergoing nonglioma brain surgery, or in good health (not recorded which). The sample taken for sequencing was glioma tissue, nonneoplastic brain tissue, or PBMCs (not recorded which). This sequence joins TRBV3-1 and TRBJ2-1; 8 nucleotides agree with TRBD1. DNA for the CDR3: TGTGCCAGCAGCCAGAGACAGGGGATAGGTGAGCAGTTCTTC. This codes for CASSQRQGIGEQFF.